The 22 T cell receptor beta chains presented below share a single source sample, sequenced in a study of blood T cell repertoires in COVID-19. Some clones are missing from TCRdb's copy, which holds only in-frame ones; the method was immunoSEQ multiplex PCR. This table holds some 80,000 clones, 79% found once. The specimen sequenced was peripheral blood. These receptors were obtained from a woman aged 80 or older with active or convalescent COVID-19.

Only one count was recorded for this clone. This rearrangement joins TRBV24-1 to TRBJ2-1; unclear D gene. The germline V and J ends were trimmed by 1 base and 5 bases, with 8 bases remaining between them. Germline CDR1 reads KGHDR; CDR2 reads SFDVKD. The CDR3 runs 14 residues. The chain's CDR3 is CATSDFGQNNEQFF. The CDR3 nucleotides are TGTGCCACCAGTGATTTTGGGCAGAACAATGAGCAGTTCTTC.

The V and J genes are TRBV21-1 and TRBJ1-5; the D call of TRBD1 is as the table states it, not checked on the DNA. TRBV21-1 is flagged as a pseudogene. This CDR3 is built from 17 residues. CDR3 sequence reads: CASSNDRLYSGNQPQHF. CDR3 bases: TGTGCCAGCAGCAACGACAGGTTATACTCTGGCAATCAGCCCCAGCATTTT.

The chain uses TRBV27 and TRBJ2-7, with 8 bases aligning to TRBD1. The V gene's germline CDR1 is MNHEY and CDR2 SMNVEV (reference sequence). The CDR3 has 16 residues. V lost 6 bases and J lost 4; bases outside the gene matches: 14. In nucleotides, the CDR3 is TGTGCCAGCAGATCCTTACAGGGGGTTGCCCGATACGAGCAGTACTTC. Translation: CASRSLQGVARYEQYF.

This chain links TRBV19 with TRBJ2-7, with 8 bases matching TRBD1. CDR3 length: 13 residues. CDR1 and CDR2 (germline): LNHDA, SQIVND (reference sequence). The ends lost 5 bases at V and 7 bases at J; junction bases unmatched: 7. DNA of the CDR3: TGTGCCAGTAGTCCCACAGGGGGAAGGGAGCAGTACTTC. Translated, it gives CASSPTGGREQYF.

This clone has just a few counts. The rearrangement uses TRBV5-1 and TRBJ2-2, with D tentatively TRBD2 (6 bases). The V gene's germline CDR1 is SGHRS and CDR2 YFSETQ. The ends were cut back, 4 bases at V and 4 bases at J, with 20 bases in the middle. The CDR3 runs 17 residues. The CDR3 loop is CASSTSPGKGGTGELFF. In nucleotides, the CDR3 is TGCGCCAGCAGCACCTCTCCGGGGAAGGGAGGCACCGGGGAGCTGTTTTTT.

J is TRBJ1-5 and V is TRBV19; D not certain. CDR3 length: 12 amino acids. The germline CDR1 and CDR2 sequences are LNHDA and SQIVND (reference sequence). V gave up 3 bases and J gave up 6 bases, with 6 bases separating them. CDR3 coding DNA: TGTGCCAGTAGTATTTACGGTCAGCCCCAGCATTTT. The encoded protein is CASSIYGQPQHF. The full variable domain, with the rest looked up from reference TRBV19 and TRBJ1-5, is DGGITQSPKYLFRKEGQNVTLSCEQNLNHDAMYWYRQDPGQGLRLIYYSQIVNDFQKGDIAEGYSVSREKKESFPLTVTSAQKNPTAFYLCASSIYGQPQHFGDGTRLSIL.

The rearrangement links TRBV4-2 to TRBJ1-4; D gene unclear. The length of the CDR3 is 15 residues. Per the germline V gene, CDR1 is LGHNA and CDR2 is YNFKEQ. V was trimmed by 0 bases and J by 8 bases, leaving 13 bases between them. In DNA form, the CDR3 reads TGTGCCAGCAGCCAAGATGCGGTGGATGCAGAAAAACTGTTTTTT. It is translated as CASSQDAVDAEKLFF.

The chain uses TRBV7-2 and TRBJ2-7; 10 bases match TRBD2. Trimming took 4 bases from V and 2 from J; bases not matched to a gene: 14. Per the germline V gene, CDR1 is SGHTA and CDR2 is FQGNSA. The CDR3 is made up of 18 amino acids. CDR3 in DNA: TGTGCCAGCAGCTCAACCTTCATACTAGCGGGGTATGCCTACGAGCAGTACTTC. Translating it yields CASSSTFILAGYAYEQYF.

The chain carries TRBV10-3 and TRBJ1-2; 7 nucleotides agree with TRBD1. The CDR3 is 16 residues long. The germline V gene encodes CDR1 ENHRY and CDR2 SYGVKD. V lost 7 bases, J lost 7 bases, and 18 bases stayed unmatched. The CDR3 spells CAINQDTGTAVAGYTF. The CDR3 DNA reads TGTGCCATCAATCAAGATACCGGGACAGCGGTAGCTGGCTACACCTTC.

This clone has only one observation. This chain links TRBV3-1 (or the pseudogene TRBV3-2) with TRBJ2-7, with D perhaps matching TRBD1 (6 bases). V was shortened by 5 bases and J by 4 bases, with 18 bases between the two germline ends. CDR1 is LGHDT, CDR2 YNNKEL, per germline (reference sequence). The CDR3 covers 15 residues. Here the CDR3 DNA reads TGTGCCAGCAGCTCCAAGGGGGTAGCGTTATACGAGCAGTACTTC. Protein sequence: CASSSKGVALYEQYF.

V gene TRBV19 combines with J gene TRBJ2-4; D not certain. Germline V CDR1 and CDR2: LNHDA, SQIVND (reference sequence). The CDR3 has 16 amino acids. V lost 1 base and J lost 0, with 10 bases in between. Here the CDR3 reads CASSIARGVAKNIQYF. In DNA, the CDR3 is TGTGCCAGTAGTATAGCCAGAGGAGTAGCCAAAAACATTCAGTACTTC.

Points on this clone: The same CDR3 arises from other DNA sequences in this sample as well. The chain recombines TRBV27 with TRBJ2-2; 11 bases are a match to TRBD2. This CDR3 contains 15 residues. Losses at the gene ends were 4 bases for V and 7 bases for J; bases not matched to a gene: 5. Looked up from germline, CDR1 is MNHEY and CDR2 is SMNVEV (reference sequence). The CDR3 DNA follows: TGTGCCAGCAGTTCCGTAGCGGGAGGGGTCGGGGAGCTGTTTTTT. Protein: CASSSVAGGVGELFF.

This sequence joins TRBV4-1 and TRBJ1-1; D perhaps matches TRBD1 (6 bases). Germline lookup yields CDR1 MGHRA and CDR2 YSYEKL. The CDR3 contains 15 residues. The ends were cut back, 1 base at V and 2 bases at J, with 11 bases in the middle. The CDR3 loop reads CASSQVGTTNTEAFF. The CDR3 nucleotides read TGCGCCAGCAGCCAAGTCGGGACAACCAACACTGAAGCTTTCTTT.

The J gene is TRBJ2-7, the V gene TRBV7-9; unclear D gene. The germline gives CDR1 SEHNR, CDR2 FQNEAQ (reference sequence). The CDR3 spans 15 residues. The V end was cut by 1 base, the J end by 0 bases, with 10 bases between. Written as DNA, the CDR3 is TGTGCCAGCAGCTTAGGCGGCCGCCCCTCCTACGAGCAGTACTTC. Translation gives CASSLGGRPSYEQYF.

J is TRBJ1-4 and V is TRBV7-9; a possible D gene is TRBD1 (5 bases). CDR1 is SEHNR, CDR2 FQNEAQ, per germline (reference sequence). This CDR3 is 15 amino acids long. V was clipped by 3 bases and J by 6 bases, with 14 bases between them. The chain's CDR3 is CASSLQGIRHEKLFF. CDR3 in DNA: TGTGCCAGCAGCTTGCAGGGAATTCGACATGAAAAACTGTTTTTT.

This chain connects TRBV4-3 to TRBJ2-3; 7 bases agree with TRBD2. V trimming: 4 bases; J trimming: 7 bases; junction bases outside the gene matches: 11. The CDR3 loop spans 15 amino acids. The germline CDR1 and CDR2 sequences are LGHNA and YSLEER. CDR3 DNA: TGCGCCAGCAGCCTGGGCGGCGGGAGAAGAAATACGCAGTATTTT. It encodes CASSLGGGRRNTQYF.

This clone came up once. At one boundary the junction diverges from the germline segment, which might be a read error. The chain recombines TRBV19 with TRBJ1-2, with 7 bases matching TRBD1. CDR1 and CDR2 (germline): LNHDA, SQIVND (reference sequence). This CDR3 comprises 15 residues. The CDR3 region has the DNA TGTGCCAGTAGACAGTATTGGACAGGAACCTATGACTACACCTTC. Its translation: CASRQYWTGTYDYTF.

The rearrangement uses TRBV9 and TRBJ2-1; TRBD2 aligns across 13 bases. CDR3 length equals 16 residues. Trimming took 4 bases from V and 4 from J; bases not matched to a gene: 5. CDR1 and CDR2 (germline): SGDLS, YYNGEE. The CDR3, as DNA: TGTGCCAGCAGCCCGCGACTAGCGGGGGGTTACAATGAGCAGTTCTTC. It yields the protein CASSPRLAGGYNEQFF.

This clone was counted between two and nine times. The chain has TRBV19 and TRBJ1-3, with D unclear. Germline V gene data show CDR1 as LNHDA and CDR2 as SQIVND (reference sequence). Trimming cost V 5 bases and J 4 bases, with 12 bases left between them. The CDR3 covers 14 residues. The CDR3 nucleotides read TGTGCCAGTAGTCAAGCCCGGGGAGGAAACACCATATATTTT. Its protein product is CASSQARGGNTIYF.

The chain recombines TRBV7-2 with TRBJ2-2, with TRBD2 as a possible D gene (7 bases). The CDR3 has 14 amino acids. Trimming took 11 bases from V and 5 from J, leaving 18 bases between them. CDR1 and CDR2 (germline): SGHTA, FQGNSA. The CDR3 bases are TGTGCCTCCAAGGGGGAGGGTCGGACCGGGGAGCTGTTTTTT. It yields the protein CASKGEGRTGELFF.

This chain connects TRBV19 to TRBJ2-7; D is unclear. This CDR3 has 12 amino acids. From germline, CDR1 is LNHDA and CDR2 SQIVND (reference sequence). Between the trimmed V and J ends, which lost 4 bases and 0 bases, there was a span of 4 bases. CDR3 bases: TGTGCCAGTAGTACTAGCTCCTACGAGCAGTACTTC. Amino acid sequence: CASSTSSYEQYF. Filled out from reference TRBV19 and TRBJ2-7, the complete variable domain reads DGGITQSPKYLFRKEGQNVTLSCEQNLNHDAMYWYRQDPGQGLRLIYYSQIVNDFQKGDIAEGYSVSREKKESFPLTVTSAQKNPTAFYLCASSTSSYEQYFGPGTRLTVT.

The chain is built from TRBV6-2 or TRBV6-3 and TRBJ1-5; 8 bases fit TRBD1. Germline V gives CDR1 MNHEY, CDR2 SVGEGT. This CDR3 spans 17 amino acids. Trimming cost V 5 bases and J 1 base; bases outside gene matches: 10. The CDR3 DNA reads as TGTGCCAGCAGTCGCACTCGGACAGGGTCAAGCAATCAGCCCCAGCATTTT. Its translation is CASSRTRTGSSNQPQHF.